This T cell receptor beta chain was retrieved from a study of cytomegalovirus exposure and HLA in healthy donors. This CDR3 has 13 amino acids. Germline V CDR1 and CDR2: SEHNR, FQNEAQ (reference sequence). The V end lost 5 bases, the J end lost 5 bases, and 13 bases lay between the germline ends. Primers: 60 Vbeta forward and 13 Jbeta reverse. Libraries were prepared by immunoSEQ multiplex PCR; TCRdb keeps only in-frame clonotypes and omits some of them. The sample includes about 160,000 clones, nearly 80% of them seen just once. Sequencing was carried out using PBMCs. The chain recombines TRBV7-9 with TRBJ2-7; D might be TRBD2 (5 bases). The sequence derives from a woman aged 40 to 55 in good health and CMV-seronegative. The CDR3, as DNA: TGTGCCAGCAGCCTTCGGGGTCTCCACGAGCAGTACTTC. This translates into CASSLRGLHEQYF.